The 2 T cell receptor beta chains presented below share a single source sample, sequenced in a study of OX40 agonist ivuxolimab in advanced cancers. Repertoires were generated with immunoSEQ multiplex PCR, while TCRdb's copy carries only in-frame clones and drops some. Of some 130,000 clones in the sample, under 95% were seen once. Sequencing was performed on CD4+ or CD8+ T cells sorted from blood, taken in a trial of the OX40 agonist ivuxolimab. Receptors were obtained from an adult with an advanced solid tumor such as melanoma, head and neck, liver or kidney cancer.

The V and J genes are TRBV7-3 and TRBJ2-1, with 9 bases that match TRBD2. Trimming removed 3 bases from V and 5 bases from J; junction bases left unmatched: 5. The length of the CDR3 is 15 residues. CDR1 and CDR2 from the germline V gene are SGHTA and FQGTGA. The CDR3 nucleotides are TGTGCCAGCAGCTTCCAACTAGCGGGCAACAATGAGCAGTTCTTC. This translates into CASSFQLAGNNEQFF.

This chain joins TRBV5-1 and TRBJ2-5; D uncertain. The CDR3 has 13 residues. Trimming removed 5 bases at V and 2 bases at J, with 10 bases between. Germline CDR1 reads SGHRS; CDR2 reads YFSETQ. Here the CDR3 DNA reads TGCGCCAGCAGAGTGGGCCAGCAAGAGACCCAGTACTTC. Its protein is CASRVGQQETQYF.